The 31 T cell receptor beta chains below were found in one sample sequenced in a study of naive and memory T cell subsets. Notes on the study in general: Naive repertoires, especially CD8, held a few larger clonotypes, possibly memory cells re-expressing CD45RA.

An equimolar mix of two oligonucleotides served as the beta constant-region primer for TRBC1 and TRBC2. The ligated cDNA underwent four PCR rounds using SP2 and nested alpha and beta constant-region primers. TCRdb itself ran the UMI-ligation and nested PCR reads through MiXCR, one entry per CDR3 protein. The sample shows more than 95,000 distinct CDR3 sequences, roughly 15% of them seen only once. These receptors' antigens are unknown. The specimen was naive CD8+ T cells from blood. The receptors here all came from a human donor in good health.

This clonotype has a count of ten or more. The chain is built from TRBV7-9 and TRBJ2-5; D unresolved. The germline CDR1 and CDR2 sequences are SEHNR and FQNEAQ (reference sequence). CDR3 length equals 12 residues. Trimming removed 2 bases from V and 1 base from J, with 2 bases in between. CDR3 sequence reads: CASSLPQETQYF. The CDR3 DNA reads TGTGCCAGCAGCTTACCCCAAGAGACCCAGTACTTC.

The chain employs TRBV7-9 and TRBJ2-7, with D possibly being TRBD2 (5 bases). Germline CDR1 and CDR2: SEHNR and FQNEAQ (reference sequence). V lost 5 bases, J lost 0 bases, and 17 bases lay in between. This CDR3 has 16 amino acids. CDR3 amino acids: CASSGAVAGSSYEQYF. The CDR3 nucleotides are TGTGCCAGCAGCGGAGCGGTTGCTGGAAGCTCCTACGAGCAGTACTTC.

The chain employs TRBV12-3 or TRBV12-4 and TRBJ2-5, with a weak D call TRBD1 (6 bases). Trimming removed 6 bases from V and 4 bases from J, with 9 bases in between. The CDR3 has 12 amino acids. The CDR3 region is CASRGAPETQYF. For the CDR3, the DNA is TGTGCCAGCAGGGGGGCCCCAGAGACCCAGTACTTC.

This clonotype came up many times. The rearrangement links TRBV27 to TRBJ2-1, with TRBD2 as a possible D gene (6 bases). The CDR3 spans 19 residues. Germline CDR1 and CDR2: MNHEY and SMNVEV (reference sequence). Trimming stripped 6 bases from V and 2 bases from J, with 26 bases between. This CDR3 reads CASSQIGGAGKKTYNEQFF. The CDR3 DNA follows: TGTGCCAGCAGCCAGATCGGAGGGGCCGGCAAGAAAACCTACAATGAGCAGTTCTTC.

This clonotype turned up a few times. The J gene is TRBJ2-7, the V gene TRBV29-1, with 12 bases aligning to TRBD2. Germline assignment: CDR1 SQVTM and CDR2 ANQGSEA. With V trimmed by 1 base and J by 2 bases, 15 bases remained unmatched. The CDR3 has 19 amino acids. CDR3 in DNA: TGCAGCGTTGAAGGATTAGGAACTAGCGGGAGGTCTGGCCCCTACGAGCAGTACTTC. Protein: CSVEGLGTSGRSGPYEQYF.

This clonotype has a handful of counts. This chain connects TRBV3-1 to TRBJ2-1; 7 bases map to TRBD2. This CDR3 contains 16 residues. Per the germline V gene, CDR1 is LGHDT and CDR2 is YNNKEL (reference sequence). The trim removed 4 bases at V and 0 bases at J, leaving 6 bases unmatched. The CDR3 nucleotides are TGTGCCAGCAGCCGAAGCTGGGGGGGCTCCTACAATGAGCAGTTCTTC. Amino acid sequence: CASSRSWGGSYNEQFF.

This clonotype has a handful of counts. This chain uses TRBV12-3 or TRBV12-4 with TRBJ2-1, with D uncertain. V was clipped by 5 bases and J by 7 bases, with 6 bases between them. The CDR3 runs to 11 residues. The CDR3 loop reads CASSHNNEQFF. As DNA, the CDR3 is TGTGCCAGCAGTCACAATAATGAGCAGTTCTTC.

This clonotype was observed many times. The J gene is TRBJ2-2, the V gene TRBV29-1; D gene ambiguous. The germline V gene encodes CDR1 SQVTM and CDR2 ANQGSEA. V lost 5 bases to trimming and J lost 10 bases, with 20 bases between them. The CDR3 contains 14 residues. The DNA for the CDR3 is TGCAGCGTTTTCCTGAGCCAAAACACGGAGGAGCTGTTTTTT. It translates to CSVFLSQNTEELFF.

A few counts support this clonotype. The rearrangement uses TRBV12-3 or TRBV12-4 and TRBJ1-1; no definite D call. The length of the CDR3 is 14 residues. With 5 bases removed from V and 1 base from J, the gap between germline ends came to 11 bases. CDR3 region: CASSDSLWNTEAFF. The CDR3 coding sequence is TGTGCCAGCAGTGATAGTTTGTGGAACACTGAAGCTTTCTTT.

This clonotype has a handful of counts. J is TRBJ2-7 and V is TRBV7-9; tentatively, D is TRBD1 (6 bases). V was shortened by 5 bases and J by 0 bases, with 14 bases between the two germline ends. The V gene's germline CDR1 is SEHNR and CDR2 FQNEAQ (reference sequence). This CDR3 comprises 15 residues. In DNA form, the CDR3 reads TGTGCCAGCAGCCAGGGGATGGGCTTCTCCTACGAGCAGTACTTC. Protein sequence: CASSQGMGFSYEQYF.

This clonotype was recorded many times. This chain connects TRBV4-3 to TRBJ2-7; D unresolved. This CDR3 region has 13 residues. CDR1 LGHNA and CDR2 YSLEER come from the germline V gene. V lost 0 bases, J lost 5 bases, and 8 bases lay in between. CDR3 nucleotides: TGCGCCAGCAGCCAAGAAACCCCTGACGAGCAGTACTTC. Protein sequence: CASSQETPDEQYF.

This chain connects TRBV7-9 to TRBJ2-3; 7 bases are shared with TRBD2. Trimming cost V 4 bases and J 4 bases; bases outside gene matches: 8. Germline CDR1 and CDR2: SEHNR and FQNEAQ (reference sequence). The CDR3 is 15 residues long. In DNA, the CDR3 is TGTGCCAGCAGCTCCCCCGGAGGGAGGGCAGATACGCAGTATTTT. Translated, it gives CASSSPGGRADTQYF.

In its sample, this clonotype was seen many times. This chain links TRBV7-9 with TRBJ2-1; TRBD1 agrees at 9 bases. This CDR3 is built from 16 residues. Germline V gene sequence: CDR1 SEHNR, CDR2 FQNEAQ (reference sequence). Germline trimming cut 2 bases from V and 4 bases from J; bases unmatched to any gene: 6. DNA for the CDR3: TGTGCCAGCAGCTTACCCCGGGACAGGGAGTACAATGAGCAGTTCTTC. Protein sequence: CASSLPRDREYNEQFF.

This clonotype was counted a few times. The chain carries TRBV4-3 and TRBJ2-7, with D unresolved. Trimming removed 0 bases at V and 3 bases at J, with 15 bases between. The CDR3 spans 16 residues. Germline CDR1 and CDR2: LGHNA and YSLEER. CDR3 region: CASSQDRAEPFYEQYF. The DNA for the CDR3 is TGCGCCAGCAGCCAAGACCGCGCGGAGCCCTTCTACGAGCAGTACTTC.

At least ten counts were recorded for this clonotype. The CDR3 DNA sequence: TGCAGCGCAAGGACGGAACCGCGCGAGCAGTACTTC. This gives the protein CSARTEPREQYF. This chain joins TRBV29-1 and TRBJ2-7, with no clear D. CDR1 is SQVTM, CDR2 ANQGSEA, per germline. CDR3 length equals 12 residues. With 7 bases removed from V and 6 bases from J, the gap between germline ends came to 16 bases.

This clonotype showed up many times. The chain recombines TRBV19 with TRBJ2-2; D not resolved. Per the germline V gene, CDR1 is LNHDA and CDR2 is SQIVND (reference sequence). The CDR3 covers 11 residues. V was trimmed by 5 bases and J by 6 bases, leaving 4 bases between them. In DNA form, the CDR3 reads TGTGCCAGTAGTTTCCCCGGGGAGCTGTTTTTT. It encodes CASSFPGELFF.

The V call is TRBV9, the J call TRBJ2-1; maybe TRBD1 (6 bases). The CDR3 covers 15 residues. Trimming removed 3 bases from V and 4 bases from J, with 14 bases in between. The germline V gene encodes CDR1 SGDLS and CDR2 YYNGEE. Here the CDR3 reads CASSAFRGRYNEQFF. The CDR3 DNA reads TGTGCCAGCAGCGCCTTCAGGGGTCGGTACAATGAGCAGTTCTTC. The complete variable domain, with remaining parts taken from reference TRBV9 and TRBJ2-1, reads DSGVTQTPKHLITATGQRVTLRCSPRSGDLSVYWYQQSLDQGLQFLIQYYNGEERAKGNILERFSAQQFPDLHSELNLSSLELGDSALYFCASSAFRGRYNEQFFGPGTRLTVL.

The V and J genes are TRBV6-4 and TRBJ2-1, with 8 positions matching TRBD2. Germline V gene data show CDR1 as MRHNA and CDR2 as SNTAGT. The CDR3 sequence is 15 residues long. Trimming cost V 6 bases and J 5 bases; bases outside gene matches: 9. The CDR3 reads CASSGGALLNNEQFF. The CDR3 bases are TGTGCCAGCAGCGGGGGGGCCCTTCTCAACAATGAGCAGTTCTTC.

The rearrangement links TRBV7-6 to TRBJ2-3, with a weak D call TRBD2 (5 bases). The length of the CDR3 is 13 residues. Germline lookup yields CDR1 SGHVS and CDR2 FNYEAQ. Trimming removed 6 bases at V and 4 bases at J, with 11 bases between. The CDR3 DNA reads TGTGCCAGCAGGAAACTAGTAGCAGATACGCAGTATTTT. Its translation: CASRKLVADTQYF.

This clonotype showed up many times. This chain uses TRBV4-2 with TRBJ1-6; D is perhaps TRBD1 (5 bases). CDR1 and CDR2 from the germline V gene are LGHNA and YNFKEQ. The CDR3 length is 16 residues. Between the trimmed V and J ends, which lost 2 bases and 8 bases, there was a span of 16 bases. CDR3 protein: CASSQPTGGVYSPLHF. In DNA form, the CDR3 reads TGTGCCAGCAGCCAACCCACAGGAGGGGTCTATTCACCCCTCCACTTT.

The chain links TRBV12-3 or TRBV12-4 to TRBJ1-1; D unresolved. The germline V and J ends were trimmed by 5 bases and 0 bases, with 19 bases remaining between them. The CDR3 extends over 17 amino acids. CDR3 amino acids: CASSPDPSDAMNTEAFF. The CDR3 nucleotides read TGTGCCAGCAGTCCCGACCCGTCGGACGCCATGAACACTGAAGCTTTCTTT.

The chain joins TRBV27 to TRBJ2-3; TRBD2 aligns across 9 bases. The CDR3 contains 16 residues. Trimming cost V 5 bases and J 0 bases; bases outside gene matches: 6. Per germline, CDR1 MNHEY and CDR2 SMNVEV (reference sequence). This chain's CDR3 is CASSQPSGTSTDTQYF. DNA for the CDR3: TGTGCCAGCAGTCAACCTAGCGGGACTAGCACAGATACGCAGTATTTT.

There are many counts of this clonotype. The CDR3 reads CASSSSSGTSAYEQYF. In nucleotides, the CDR3 is TGTGCCAGCAGTTCGTCCAGCGGGACGTCAGCCTACGAGCAGTACTTC. The V gene is TRBV12-3 or TRBV12-4, the J gene TRBJ2-7; 7 positions match TRBD2. V dropped 4 bases and J dropped 2; count of bases not matched to a gene: 11. The CDR3 extends over 16 amino acids.

V is TRBV7-8 and J is TRBJ2-7; tentatively, D is TRBD2 (5 bases). Trimming removed 7 bases at V and 7 bases at J, with 32 bases between. Germline loops: CDR1 SGHVS, CDR2 FQNEAQ. The CDR3 has 18 residues. The DNA of the CDR3 is TGTGCCAGCAACTATTCCCCGACTGAGAAGCGTAATACGGGAGAGCAGTACTTC. Translated, it gives CASNYSPTEKRNTGEQYF.

This chain connects TRBV6-2 or TRBV6-3 to TRBJ2-3; possibly TRBD2 for D (5 bases). The CDR3 is 13 amino acids. The V gene's germline CDR1 is MNHEY and CDR2 SVGEGT. Trimming took 4 bases from V and 6 from J, leaving 11 bases between them. CDR3 sequence: CASSWTFLDTQYF. The CDR3 DNA is TGTGCCAGCAGTTGGACTTTCCTGGATACGCAGTATTTT.

This rearrangement joins TRBV7-9 to TRBJ1-2; D gene unclear. The germline V gene encodes CDR1 SEHNR and CDR2 FQNEAQ (reference sequence). Trimming removed 6 bases from V and 6 bases from J, with 11 bases in between. This CDR3 spans 12 amino acids. The CDR3 bases are TGTGCCAGCAGACCAAGTCTGCATGGCTACACCTTC. Translating gives CASRPSLHGYTF.

As regards this clonotype: One junction end disagrees with the germline gene, perhaps due to a read error. The chain links TRBV4-1 to TRBJ2-1, with 12 bases matching TRBD2. CDR1 MGHRA and CDR2 YSYEKL come from the germline V gene. This CDR3 contains 15 residues. CDR3 residues: CASSPKTSGGDEQFF. DNA of the CDR3: TGTGCCAGCAGCCCGAAGACTAGCGGGGGAGATGAGCAGTTCTTC.

The table lists this clonotype with many counts. The chain links TRBV6-2 or TRBV6-3 to TRBJ2-2; 9 bases fit TRBD2. CDR1 MNHEY and CDR2 SVGEGT come from the germline V gene. The CDR3 runs 15 residues. V was clipped by 5 bases and J by 2 bases; unmatched bases: 3. CDR3 nucleotides: TGTGCCAGCAGTAATAGCGGGAGTAACACCGGGGAGCTGTTTTTT. It encodes CASSNSGSNTGELFF.

The chain couples TRBV20-1 to TRBJ2-5; D might be TRBD1 or TRBD2, each matching 5 bases. V was trimmed by 3 bases and J by 5 bases, leaving 13 bases between them. The CDR3 is made up of 13 amino acids. CDR1 DFQATT and CDR2 SNEGSKA come from the germline V gene (reference sequence). The CDR3 here is CSARAEGWETQYF. The CDR3 DNA reads TGCAGTGCTAGGGCCGAGGGGTGGGAGACCCAGTACTTC.

The rearrangement uses TRBV9 and TRBJ2-3; D is possibly TRBD1 (5 bases). The ends were cut back, 4 bases at V and 4 bases at J, with 10 bases in the middle. The CDR3 totals 13 residues. CDR1 and CDR2 from the germline V gene are SGDLS and YYNGEE. Here the CDR3 reads CASSQQGADTQYF. Here the CDR3 DNA reads TGTGCCAGCAGCCAGCAGGGCGCAGATACGCAGTATTTT.

This clonotype came up a few times. The chain's CDR3 is CASSSTQGAEKLFF. The CDR3 DNA reads as TGTGCCAGCAGCTCCACACAGGGAGCTGAAAAACTGTTTTTT. This chain joins TRBV5-6 and TRBJ1-4, with a possible D match to TRBD1 (6 bases). Germline values: CDR1 SGHDT, CDR2 YYEEEE. Trimming removed 3 bases from V and 7 bases from J, with 13 bases in between. The CDR3 contains 14 residues.